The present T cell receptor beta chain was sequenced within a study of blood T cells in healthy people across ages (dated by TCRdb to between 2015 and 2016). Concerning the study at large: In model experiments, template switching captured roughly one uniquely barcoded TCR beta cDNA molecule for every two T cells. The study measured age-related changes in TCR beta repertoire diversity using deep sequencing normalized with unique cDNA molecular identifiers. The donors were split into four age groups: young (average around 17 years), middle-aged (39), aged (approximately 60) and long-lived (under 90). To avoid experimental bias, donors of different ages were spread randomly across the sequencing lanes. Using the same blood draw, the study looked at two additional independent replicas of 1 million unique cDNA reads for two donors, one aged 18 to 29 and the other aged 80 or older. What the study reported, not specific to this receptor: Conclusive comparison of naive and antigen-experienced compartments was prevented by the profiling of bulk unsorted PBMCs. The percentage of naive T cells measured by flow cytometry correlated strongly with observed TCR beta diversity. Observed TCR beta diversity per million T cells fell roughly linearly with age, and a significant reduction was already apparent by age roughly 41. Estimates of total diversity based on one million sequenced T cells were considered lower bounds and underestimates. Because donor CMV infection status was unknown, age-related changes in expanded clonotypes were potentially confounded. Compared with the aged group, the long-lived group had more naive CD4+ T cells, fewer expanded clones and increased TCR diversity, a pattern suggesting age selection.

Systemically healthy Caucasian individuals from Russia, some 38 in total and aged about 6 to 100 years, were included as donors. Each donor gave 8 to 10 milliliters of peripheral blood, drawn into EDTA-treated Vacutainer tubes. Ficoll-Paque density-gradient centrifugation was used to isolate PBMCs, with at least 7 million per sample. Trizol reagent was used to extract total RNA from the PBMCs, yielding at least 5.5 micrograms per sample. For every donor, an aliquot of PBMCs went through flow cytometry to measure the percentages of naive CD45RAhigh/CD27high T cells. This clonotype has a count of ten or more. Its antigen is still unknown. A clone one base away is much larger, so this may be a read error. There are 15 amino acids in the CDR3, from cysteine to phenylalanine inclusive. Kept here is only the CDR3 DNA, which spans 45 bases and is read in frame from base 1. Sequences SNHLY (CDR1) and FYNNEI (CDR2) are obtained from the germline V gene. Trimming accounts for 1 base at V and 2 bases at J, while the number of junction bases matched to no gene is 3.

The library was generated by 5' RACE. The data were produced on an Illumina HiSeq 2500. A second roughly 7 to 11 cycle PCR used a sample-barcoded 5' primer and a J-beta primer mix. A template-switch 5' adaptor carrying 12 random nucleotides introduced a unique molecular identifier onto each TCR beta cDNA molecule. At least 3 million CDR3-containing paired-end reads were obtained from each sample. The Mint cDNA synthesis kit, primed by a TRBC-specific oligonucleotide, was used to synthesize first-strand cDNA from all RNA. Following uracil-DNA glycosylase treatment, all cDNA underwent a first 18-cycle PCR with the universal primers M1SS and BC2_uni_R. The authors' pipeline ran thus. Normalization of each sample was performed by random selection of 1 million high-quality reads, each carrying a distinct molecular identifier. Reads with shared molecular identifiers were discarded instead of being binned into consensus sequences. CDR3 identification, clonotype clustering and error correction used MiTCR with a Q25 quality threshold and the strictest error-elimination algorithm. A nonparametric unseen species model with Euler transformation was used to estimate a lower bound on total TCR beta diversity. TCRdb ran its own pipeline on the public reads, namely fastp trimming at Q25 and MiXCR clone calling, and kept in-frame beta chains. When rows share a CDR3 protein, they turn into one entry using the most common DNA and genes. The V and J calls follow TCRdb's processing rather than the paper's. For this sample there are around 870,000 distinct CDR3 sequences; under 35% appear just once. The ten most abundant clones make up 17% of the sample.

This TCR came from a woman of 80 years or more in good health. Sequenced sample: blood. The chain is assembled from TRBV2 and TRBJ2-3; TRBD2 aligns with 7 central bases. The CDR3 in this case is CASSEGGGTTDTQYF. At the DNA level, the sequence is TGTGCCAGCAGTGAAGGGGGGGGAACCACAGATACGCAGTATTTT.